The entry below gives a single T cell receptor (beta chain) sequence along with its context. Its matching antigen is unknown. The source of the sample is a study of blood T cells in healthy people across ages. Points from the study as a whole: Higher diversity and more naive CD4+ cells were features of long-lived donors, compared to aged donors.

Through a sample-barcoded 5' primer and a J-beta primer mix, a second PCR was run for roughly 7 to 12 cycles. TCRdb reprocessed the 5' RACE reads with MiXCR, giving one entry per CDR3 protein. Here the sample spans just over 1 million distinct CDR3 sequences, 40% to 55% being singletons. The CDR3 covers 14 residues. Per germline, CDR1 DFQATT and CDR2 SNEGSKA (reference sequence). The TCR originated in a woman between 55 and 75 years old in good health. The chain has TRBV20-1 and TRBJ2-4, with D maybe TRBD2 (6 bases). The assigned J gene may be wrong: the sequence end matches TRBJ2-7 better. Sequenced: blood. The CDR3 protein is CSASAGTDVYEQYF. The CDR3 DNA reads as TGCAGTGCTAGTGCCGGGACTGACGTCTACGAGCAGTACTTC.